The rows below give T cell receptor beta chains drawn from one sample of a study of control samples from healthy donors and cancer patients. Assay used: immunoSEQ multiplex PCR; TCRdb lists only in-frame clones, some missing. This table holds about 140,000 clones, around nine tenths found once. Sequenced sample: blood. The receptor set was obtained from a woman younger than 45 in good health. Each CDR3 is given with its conserved first and last residue. D genes are given only for firm matches. A row's size may be missing; if present it is once, few, many or a size class.

abundance: -
j_gene: TRBJ1-1
v_gene: TRBV2
d_gene: -
CDR3aa: CASRDSPDTEAFF
CDR3nt: TGTGCCAGCAGGGACAGTCCTGACACTGAAGCTTTCTTT

abundance: -
j_gene: TRBJ1-2
v_gene: TRBV29-1
d_gene: -
CDR3aa: CSAERGAVNYGYTF
CDR3nt: TGCAGCGCCGAGCGGGGAGCGGTAAACTATGGCTACACCTTC

abundance: -
j_gene: TRBJ1-1
v_gene: TRBV19
d_gene: TRBD1
CDR3aa: CASSLMPGQGNTEAFF
CDR3nt: TGTGCCAGTAGTCTGATGCCGGGACAGGGGAACACTGAAGCTTTCTTT

abundance: -
j_gene: TRBJ2-5
v_gene: TRBV15
d_gene: -
CDR3aa: CATSRDGLETQYF
CDR3nt: TGTGCCACCAGCAGAGATGGTTTGGAGACCCAGTACTTC

abundance: -
j_gene: TRBJ1-1
v_gene: TRBV6-6
d_gene: TRBD1
CDR3aa: CASRLTGEGSEAFF
CDR3nt: TGTGCCAGCAGGCTAACAGGGGAGGGATCTGAAGCTTTCTTT

abundance: few
j_gene: TRBJ2-3
v_gene: TRBV6-5
d_gene: -
CDR3aa: CASSLFRQDTQYF
CDR3nt: TGTGCCAGCAGTTTGTTCAGGCAAGATACGCAGTATTTT

abundance: -
j_gene: TRBJ1-2
v_gene: TRBV30
d_gene: -
CDR3aa: CAWDRHPTGGYTF
CDR3nt: TGTGCCTGGGATAGGCACCCAACGGGGGGCTACACCTTC

abundance: -
j_gene: TRBJ1-4
v_gene: TRBV7-2
d_gene: -
CDR3aa: CASSSGTRGEKLFF
CDR3nt: TGTGCCAGCAGCTCCGGGACTCGGGGTGAAAAACTGTTTTTT

abundance: few
j_gene: TRBJ2-1
v_gene: TRBV4-1
d_gene: -
CDR3aa: CASSHYNEQFF
CDR3nt: TGCGCCAGCAGCCACTACAATGAGCAGTTCTTC

abundance: -
j_gene: TRBJ2-7
v_gene: TRBV5-1
d_gene: TRBD1
CDR3aa: CASSYRTGVTYEQYF
CDR3nt: TGCGCCAGCAGTTACCGGACAGGTGTAACCTACGAGCAGTACTTC

abundance: -
j_gene: TRBJ2-7
v_gene: TRBV2
d_gene: TRBD1
CDR3aa: CASSGQGGGYEQYF
CDR3nt: TGTGCCAGCAGCGGACAGGGGGGAGGCTACGAGCAGTACTTC

abundance: -
j_gene: TRBJ2-7
v_gene: TRBV19
d_gene: TRBD1
CDR3aa: CASSPGGTGRTYEQYF
CDR3nt: TGTGCCAGTAGTCCAGGCGGGACAGGTAGAACCTACGAGCAGTACTTC

abundance: -
j_gene: TRBJ2-7
v_gene: TRBV12-3/TRBV12-4
d_gene: -
CDR3aa: CASSPGYFEQYF
CDR3nt: TGTGCCAGCAGTCCAGGTTATTTCGAGCAGTACTTC

abundance: -
j_gene: TRBJ2-5
v_gene: TRBV6-5
d_gene: -
CDR3aa: CASSPYREETQYF
CDR3nt: TGTGCCAGCAGTCCTTACAGGGAAGAGACCCAGTACTTC

abundance: -
j_gene: TRBJ1-1
v_gene: TRBV4-1
d_gene: TRBD1
CDR3aa: CASSPGTGGSGTEAFF
CDR3nt: TGCGCCAGCAGCCCCGGGACAGGGGGCTCGGGCACTGAAGCTTTCTTT

abundance: -
j_gene: TRBJ1-4
v_gene: TRBV27
d_gene: -
CDR3aa: CASRATSGEKLFF
CDR3nt: TGTGCCAGCAGAGCTACGAGCGGCGAAAAACTGTTTTTT

abundance: -
j_gene: TRBJ2-1
v_gene: TRBV5-1
d_gene: TRBD1
CDR3aa: CASSLEAGGSYNEQFF
CDR3nt: TGCGCCAGCAGCTTGGAAGCAGGGGGCTCCTACAATGAGCAGTTCTTC